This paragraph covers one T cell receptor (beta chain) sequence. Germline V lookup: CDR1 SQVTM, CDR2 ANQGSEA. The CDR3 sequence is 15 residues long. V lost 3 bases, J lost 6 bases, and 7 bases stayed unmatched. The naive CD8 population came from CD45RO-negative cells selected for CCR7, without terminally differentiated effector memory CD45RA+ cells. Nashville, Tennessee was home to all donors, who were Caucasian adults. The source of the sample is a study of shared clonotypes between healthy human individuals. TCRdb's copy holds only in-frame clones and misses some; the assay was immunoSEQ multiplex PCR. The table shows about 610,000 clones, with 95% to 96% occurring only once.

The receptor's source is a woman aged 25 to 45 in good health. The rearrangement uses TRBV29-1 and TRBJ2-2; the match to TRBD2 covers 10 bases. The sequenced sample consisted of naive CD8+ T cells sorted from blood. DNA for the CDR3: TGCAGCGTTGACACCCTAGCGGGAGCATCCGGGGAGCTGTTTTTT. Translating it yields CSVDTLAGASGELFF.